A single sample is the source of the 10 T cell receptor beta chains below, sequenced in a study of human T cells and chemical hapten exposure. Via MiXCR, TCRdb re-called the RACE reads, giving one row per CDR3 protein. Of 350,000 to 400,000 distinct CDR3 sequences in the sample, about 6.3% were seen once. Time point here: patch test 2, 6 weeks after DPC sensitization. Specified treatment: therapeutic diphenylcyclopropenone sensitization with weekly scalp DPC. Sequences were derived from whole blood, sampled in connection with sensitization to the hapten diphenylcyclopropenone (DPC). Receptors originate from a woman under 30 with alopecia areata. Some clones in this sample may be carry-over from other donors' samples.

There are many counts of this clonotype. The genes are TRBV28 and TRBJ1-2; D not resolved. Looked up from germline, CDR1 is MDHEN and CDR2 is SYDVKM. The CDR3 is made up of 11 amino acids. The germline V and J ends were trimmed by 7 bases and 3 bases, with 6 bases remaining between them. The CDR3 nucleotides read TGTGCCAGCACCCAACACTATGGCTACACCTTC. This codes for CASTQHYGYTF.

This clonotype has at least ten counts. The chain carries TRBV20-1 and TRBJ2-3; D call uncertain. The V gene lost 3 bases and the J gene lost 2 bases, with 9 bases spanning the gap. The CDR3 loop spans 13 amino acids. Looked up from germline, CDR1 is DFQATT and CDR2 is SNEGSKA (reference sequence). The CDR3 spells CSARYSYTDTQYF. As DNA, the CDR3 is TGCAGTGCTAGGTACAGCTACACAGATACGCAGTATTTT.

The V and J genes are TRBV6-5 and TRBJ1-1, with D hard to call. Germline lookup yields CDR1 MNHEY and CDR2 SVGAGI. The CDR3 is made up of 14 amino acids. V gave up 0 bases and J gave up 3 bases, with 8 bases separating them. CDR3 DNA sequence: TGTGCCAGCAGTTACTCGAGTTGGCACACTGAAGCTTTCTTT. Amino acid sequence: CASSYSSWHTEAFF.

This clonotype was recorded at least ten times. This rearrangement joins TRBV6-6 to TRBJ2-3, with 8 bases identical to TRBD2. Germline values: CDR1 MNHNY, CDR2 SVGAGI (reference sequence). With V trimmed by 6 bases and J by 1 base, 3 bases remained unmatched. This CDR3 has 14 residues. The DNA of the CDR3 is TGTGCCAGCAGCGCGGGGGGCGGCACAGATACGCAGTATTTT. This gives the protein CASSAGGGTDTQYF.

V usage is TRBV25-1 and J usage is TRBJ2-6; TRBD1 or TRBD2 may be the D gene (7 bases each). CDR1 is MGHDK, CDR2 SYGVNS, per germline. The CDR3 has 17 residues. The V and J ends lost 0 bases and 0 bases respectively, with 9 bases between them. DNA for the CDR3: TGTGCCAGCAGTGAATACAGGGGGGGCTCTGGGGCCAACGTCCTGACTTTC. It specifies CASSEYRGGSGANVLTF.

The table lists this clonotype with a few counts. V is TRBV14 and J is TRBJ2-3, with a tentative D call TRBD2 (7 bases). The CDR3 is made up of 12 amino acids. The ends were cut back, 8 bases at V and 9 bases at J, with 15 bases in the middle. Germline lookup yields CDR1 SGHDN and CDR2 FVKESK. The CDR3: CASGGGGRTQYF. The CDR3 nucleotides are TGTGCCAGCGGGGGCGGGGGAAGAACGCAGTATTTT.

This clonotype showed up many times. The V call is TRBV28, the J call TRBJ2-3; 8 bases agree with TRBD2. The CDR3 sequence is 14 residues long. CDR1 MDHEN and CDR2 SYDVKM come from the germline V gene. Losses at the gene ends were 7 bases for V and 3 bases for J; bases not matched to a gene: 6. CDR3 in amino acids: CASIGGGSTDTQYF. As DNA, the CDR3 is TGTGCCAGCATAGGCGGGGGGTCGACAGATACGCAGTATTTT.

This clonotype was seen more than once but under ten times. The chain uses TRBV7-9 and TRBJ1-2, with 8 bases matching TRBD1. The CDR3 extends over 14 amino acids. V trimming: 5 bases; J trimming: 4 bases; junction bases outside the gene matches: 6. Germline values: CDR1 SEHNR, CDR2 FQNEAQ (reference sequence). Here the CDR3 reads CASSPGTGLYGYTF. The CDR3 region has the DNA TGTGCCAGCAGCCCCGGGACAGGCCTCTATGGCTACACCTTC.

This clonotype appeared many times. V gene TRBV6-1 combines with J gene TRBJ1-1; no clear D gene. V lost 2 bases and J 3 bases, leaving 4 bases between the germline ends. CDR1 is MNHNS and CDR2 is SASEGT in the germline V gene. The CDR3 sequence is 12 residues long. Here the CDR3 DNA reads TGTGCCAGCAGTGAAATGGACACTGAAGCTTTCTTT. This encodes CASSEMDTEAFF.

The CDR3 DNA reads TGTGCCAGCAGTCCGCGGGGCGGGGGCGATGGGAAGACCCAGTACTTC. This codes for CASSPRGGGDGKTQYF. The chain is built from TRBV5-4 and TRBJ2-5, with D possibly being TRBD2 (7 bases). V lost 5 bases, J lost 6 bases, and 23 bases lay in between. Germline CDR1 and CDR2: SGHNT and YYREEE (reference sequence). The CDR3 extends over 16 amino acids.